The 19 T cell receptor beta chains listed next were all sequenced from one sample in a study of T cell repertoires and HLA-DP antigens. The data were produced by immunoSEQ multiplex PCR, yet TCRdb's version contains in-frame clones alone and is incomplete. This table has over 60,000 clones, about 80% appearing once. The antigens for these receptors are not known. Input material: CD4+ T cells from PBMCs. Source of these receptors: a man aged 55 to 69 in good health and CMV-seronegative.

CDR3 sequence reads: CASSLASGDTQYF. DNA for the CDR3: TGTGCCAGCAGCCTGGCCAGCGGAGATACGCAGTATTTT. The chain joins TRBV11-3 to TRBJ2-3, with a tentative D call TRBD2 (5 bases). CDR3 length: 13 residues. CDR1 and CDR2 (germline): SGHNT, YENEEA. The V end was cut by 5 bases, the J end by 5 bases, with 11 bases between.

The CDR3 here is CASSLSQFQETQYF. Written as DNA, the CDR3 is TGTGCCAGCAGCTTATCACAGTTCCAAGAGACCCAGTACTTC. The chain joins TRBV7-9 to TRBJ2-5; D is undetermined. V was trimmed by 2 bases and J by 1 base, leaving 8 bases between them. CDR1 and CDR2 from the germline V gene are SEHNR and FQNEAQ (reference sequence). The CDR3 is 14 residues long. The full variable domain, completed using reference TRBV7-9 and TRBJ2-5, is DTGVSQNPRHKITKRGQNVTFRCDPISEHNRLYWYRQTLGQGPEFLTYFQNEAQLEKSRLLSDRFSAERPKGSFSTLEIQRTEQGDSAMYLCASSLSQFQETQYFGPGTRLLVL.

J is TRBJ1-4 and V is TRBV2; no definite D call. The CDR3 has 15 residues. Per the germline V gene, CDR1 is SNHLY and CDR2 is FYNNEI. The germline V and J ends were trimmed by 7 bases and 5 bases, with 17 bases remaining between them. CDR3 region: CASNLNGRGNEKLFF. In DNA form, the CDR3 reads TGTGCCAGCAACCTTAACGGCCGCGGGAATGAAAAACTGTTTTTT.

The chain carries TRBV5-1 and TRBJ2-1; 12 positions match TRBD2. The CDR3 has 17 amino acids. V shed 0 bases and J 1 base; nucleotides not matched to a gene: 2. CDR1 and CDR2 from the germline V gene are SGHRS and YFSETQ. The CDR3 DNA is TGCGCCAGCAGCTTGGTCCTAGCGGGGGGGTCCTACAATGAGCAGTTCTTC. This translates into CASSLVLAGGSYNEQFF.

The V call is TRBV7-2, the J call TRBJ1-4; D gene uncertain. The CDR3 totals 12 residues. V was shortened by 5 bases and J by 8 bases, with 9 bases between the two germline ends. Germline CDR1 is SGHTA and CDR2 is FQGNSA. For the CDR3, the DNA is TGTGCCAGCAGCCCCGGACGGGAAAAACTGTTTTTT. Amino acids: CASSPGREKLFF.

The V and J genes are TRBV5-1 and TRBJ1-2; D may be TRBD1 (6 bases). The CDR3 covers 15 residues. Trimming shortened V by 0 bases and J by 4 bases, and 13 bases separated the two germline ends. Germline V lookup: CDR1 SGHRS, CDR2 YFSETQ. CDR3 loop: CASSLVRGHGYGYTF. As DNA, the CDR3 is TGCGCCAGCAGCTTGGTCCGGGGGCACGGCTATGGCTACACCTTC.

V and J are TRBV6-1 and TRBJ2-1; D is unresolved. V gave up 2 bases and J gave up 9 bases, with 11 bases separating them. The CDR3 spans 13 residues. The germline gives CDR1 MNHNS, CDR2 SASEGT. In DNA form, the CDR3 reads TGTGCCAGCAGTGAACAGAGAGGACGTGAGCAGTTCTTC. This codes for CASSEQRGREQFF.

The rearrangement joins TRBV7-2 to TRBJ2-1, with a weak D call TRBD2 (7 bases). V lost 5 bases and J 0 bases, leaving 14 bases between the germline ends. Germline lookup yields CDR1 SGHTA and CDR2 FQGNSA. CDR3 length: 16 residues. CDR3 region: CASSRGGASSYNEQFF. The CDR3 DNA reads TGTGCCAGCAGCAGAGGGGGGGCCAGCTCCTACAATGAGCAGTTCTTC.

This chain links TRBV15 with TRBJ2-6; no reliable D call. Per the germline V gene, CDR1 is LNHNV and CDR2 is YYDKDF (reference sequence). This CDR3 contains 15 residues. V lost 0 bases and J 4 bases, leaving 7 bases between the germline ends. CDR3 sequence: CATSRDRSGANVLTF. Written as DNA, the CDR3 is TGTGCCACCAGCAGAGATAGGTCGGGGGCCAACGTCCTGACTTTC.

CDR3 sequence (DNA): TGTGCCTGGAGTGAGGGACAGGGAGAGCAGCCCCAGCATTTT. Amino acid sequence: CAWSEGQGEQPQHF. The rearrangement links TRBV30 to TRBJ1-5; 9 bases are a match to TRBD1. CDR3 length: 14 amino acids. V gave up 1 base and J gave up 7 bases; unmatched junction bases: 5. Germline assignment: CDR1 GTSNPN and CDR2 SVGIG (reference sequence).

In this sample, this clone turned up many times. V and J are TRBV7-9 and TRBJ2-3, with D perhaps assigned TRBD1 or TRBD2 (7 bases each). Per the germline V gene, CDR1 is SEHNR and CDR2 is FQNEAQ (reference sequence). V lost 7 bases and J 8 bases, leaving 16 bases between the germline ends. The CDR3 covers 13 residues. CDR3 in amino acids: CASIQGGAGTQYF. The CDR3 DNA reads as TGTGCCAGCATCCAGGGGGGGGCCGGTACGCAGTATTTT.

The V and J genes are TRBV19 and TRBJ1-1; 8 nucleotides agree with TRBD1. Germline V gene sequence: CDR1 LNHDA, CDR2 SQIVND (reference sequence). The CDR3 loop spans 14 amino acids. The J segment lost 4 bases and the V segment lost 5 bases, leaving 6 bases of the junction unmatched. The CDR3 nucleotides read TGTGCCAGTAGTGCCCAGGGGGCGGGCACTGAAGCTTTCTTT. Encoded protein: CASSAQGAGTEAFF. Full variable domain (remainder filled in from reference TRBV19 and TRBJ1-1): DGGITQSPKYLFRKEGQNVTLSCEQNLNHDAMYWYRQDPGQGLRLIYYSQIVNDFQKGDIAEGYSVSREKKESFPLTVTSAQKNPTAFYLCASSAQGAGTEAFFGQGTRLTVV.

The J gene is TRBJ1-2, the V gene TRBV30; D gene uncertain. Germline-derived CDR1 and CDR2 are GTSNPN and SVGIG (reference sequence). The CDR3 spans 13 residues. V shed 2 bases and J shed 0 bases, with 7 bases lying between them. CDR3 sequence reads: CAWSRAANYGYTF. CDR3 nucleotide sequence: TGTGCCTGGAGTCGGGCGGCTAACTATGGCTACACCTTC.

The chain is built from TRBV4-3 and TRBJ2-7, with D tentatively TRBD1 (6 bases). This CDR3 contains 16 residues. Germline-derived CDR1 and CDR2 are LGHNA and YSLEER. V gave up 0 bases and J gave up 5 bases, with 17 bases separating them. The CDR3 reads CASSQEVGDNIHEQYF. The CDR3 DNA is TGCGCCAGCAGCCAAGAAGTGGGGGACAACATCCACGAGCAGTACTTC.

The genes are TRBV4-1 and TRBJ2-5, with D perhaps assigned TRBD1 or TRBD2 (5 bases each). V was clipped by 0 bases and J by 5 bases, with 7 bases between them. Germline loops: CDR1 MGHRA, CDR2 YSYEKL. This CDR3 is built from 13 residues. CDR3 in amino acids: CASSQEGVETQYF. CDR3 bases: TGCGCCAGCAGCCAAGAGGGGGTGGAGACCCAGTACTTC.

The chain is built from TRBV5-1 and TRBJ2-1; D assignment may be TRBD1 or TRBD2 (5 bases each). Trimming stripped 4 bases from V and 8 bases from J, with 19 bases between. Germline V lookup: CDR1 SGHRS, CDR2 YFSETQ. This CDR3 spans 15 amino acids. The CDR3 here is CASSETSGTADEQFF. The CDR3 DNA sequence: TGCGCCAGCAGCGAGACTTCCGGGACGGCTGATGAGCAGTTCTTC.

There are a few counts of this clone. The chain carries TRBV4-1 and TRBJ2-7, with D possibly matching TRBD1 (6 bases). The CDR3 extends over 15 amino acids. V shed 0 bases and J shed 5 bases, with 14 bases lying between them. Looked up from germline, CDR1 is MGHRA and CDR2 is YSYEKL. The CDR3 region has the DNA TGCGCCAGCAGCCAAGAATTGGGGGCGTCCGACGAGCAGTACTTC. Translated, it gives CASSQELGASDEQYF.

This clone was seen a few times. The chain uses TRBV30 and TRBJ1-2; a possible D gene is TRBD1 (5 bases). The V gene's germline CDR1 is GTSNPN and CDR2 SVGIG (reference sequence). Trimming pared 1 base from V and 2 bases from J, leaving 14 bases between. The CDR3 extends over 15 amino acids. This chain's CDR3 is CAWSAMTGGNYGYTF. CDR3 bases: TGTGCCTGGAGTGCCATGACGGGGGGGAACTATGGCTACACCTTC.

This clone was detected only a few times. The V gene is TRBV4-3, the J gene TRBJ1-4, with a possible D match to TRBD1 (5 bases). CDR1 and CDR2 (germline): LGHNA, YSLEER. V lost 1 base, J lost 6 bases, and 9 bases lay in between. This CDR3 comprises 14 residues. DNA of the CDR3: TGCGCCAGCAGCCAAGCCGGGACGGATGAAAAACTGTTTTTT. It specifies CASSQAGTDEKLFF.